Presented here are 28 T cell receptor beta chains from one specimen sequenced in a study of cytomegalovirus exposure and HLA in healthy donors. The PCR made use of 60 Vbeta and 13 Jbeta primers. Sequencing was performed with immunoSEQ multiplex PCR; in TCRdb, only in-frame clones are kept and a portion is missing. The profile shows 90,000 to 150,000 clones, nearly 65% of them singletons. Sequencing was carried out using PBMCs. The origin of the receptors is a man in his forties in good health and CMV-seropositive.

The genes are TRBV6-5 and TRBJ2-5; TRBD1 matches at 7 bases. Germline-derived CDR1 and CDR2 are MNHEY and SVGAGI. The V and J ends lost 7 bases and 5 bases, in that order; junction bases with no gene match: 4. There are 12 residues in the CDR3. CDR3 amino acids: CASTTGLETQYF. The CDR3, as DNA: TGTGCCAGCACGACAGGGTTGGAGACCCAGTACTTC.

This clone was seen a single time. The chain uses TRBV6-6 and TRBJ1-5, with 8 nucleotides matching TRBD1. The CDR3 loop spans 16 amino acids. V shed 8 bases and J 3 bases; nucleotides not matched to a gene: 12. In germline, CDR1 is MNHNY, CDR2 SVGAGI (reference sequence). CDR3 DNA sequence: TGTGCCAGCTCGAAACAAGGGGACAGGCTCAATCAGCCCCAGCATTTT. Translated: CASSKQGDRLNQPQHF.

This sequence joins TRBV19 and TRBJ2-7; 9 bases align to TRBD1. The CDR3 runs to 14 residues. Trimming cost V 3 bases and J 1 base; bases outside gene matches: 1. CDR1 and CDR2 from the germline V gene are LNHDA and SQIVND (reference sequence). This CDR3 is CASSIGTGSYEQYF. DNA of the CDR3: TGTGCCAGTAGTATTGGGACAGGGTCCTACGAGCAGTACTTC.

V gene TRBV28 combines with J gene TRBJ2-6; 7 bases are shared with TRBD2. CDR1 is MDHEN, CDR2 SYDVKM, per germline. V lost 7 bases to trimming and J lost 4 bases; unmatched junction nucleotides: 7. CDR3 length: 15 residues. As DNA, the CDR3 is TGTGCCAGCACCTTGGGAGGGGCAGGGGCCAACGTCCTGACTTTC. Translation: CASTLGGAGANVLTF.

The V and J genes are TRBV4-1 and TRBJ1-5; D might be TRBD1 (6 bases). The CDR3 has 14 amino acids. In germline, CDR1 is MGHRA, CDR2 YSYEKL. Trimming stripped 4 bases from V and 5 bases from J, with 12 bases between. CDR3 in amino acids: CASSPQYRDQPQHF. DNA for the CDR3: TGCGCCAGCAGCCCGCAATACAGGGATCAGCCCCAGCATTTT.

This clone showed up just once. This chain links TRBV6-6 with TRBJ1-6, with D perhaps TRBD1 (5 bases). The V gene's germline CDR1 is MNHNY and CDR2 SVGAGI (reference sequence). This CDR3 contains 15 residues. The V end was cut by 7 bases, the J end by 5 bases, with 15 bases between. The chain's CDR3 is CASTPPGRDNSPLHF. CDR3 nucleotide sequence: TGTGCCAGCACCCCCCCCGGCAGGGATAATTCACCCCTCCACTTT.

The chain recombines TRBV5-1 with TRBJ2-2; no clear D. The CDR3 loop spans 16 amino acids. Trimming stripped 0 bases from V and 4 bases from J, with 13 bases between. Per germline, CDR1 SGHRS and CDR2 YFSETQ. CDR3 in amino acids: CASSLAEQASTGELFF. CDR3 DNA sequence: TGCGCCAGCAGCTTGGCCGAGCAAGCAAGCACCGGGGAGCTGTTTTTT.

The chain combines TRBV19 with TRBJ1-6, with a possible D match to TRBD1 (6 bases). The ends were cut back, 9 bases at V and 0 bases at J, with 18 bases in the middle. The CDR3 covers 17 residues. Germline assignment: CDR1 LNHDA and CDR2 SQIVND (reference sequence). The CDR3 DNA sequence: TGTGCCAGCCAAGAGTGGGGGCAAAGCTCCTATAATTCACCCCTCCACTTT. It codes for CASQEWGQSSYNSPLHF.

The rearrangement links TRBV28 to TRBJ1-3, with D possibly being TRBD1 (6 bases). This CDR3 comprises 15 residues. CDR1 is MDHEN, CDR2 SYDVKM, per germline. Trimming cost V 7 bases and J 2 bases, with 15 bases left between them. The CDR3 DNA follows: TGTGCCAGCAACCCGACAGGTTCAACTGGAAACACCATATATTTT. Translation gives CASNPTGSTGNTIYF.

This clone was seen more than once but under ten times. The chain links TRBV4-2 to TRBJ2-1; 10 nucleotides agree with TRBD2. The germline V gene has CDR1 LGHNA and CDR2 YNFKEQ. The CDR3 length is 15 residues. V shed 4 bases, J shed 5 bases, and the junction held 5 bases outside the gene matches. The CDR3 is CASSLLAGAHNEQFF. For the CDR3, the DNA is TGTGCCAGCAGCCTGCTAGCGGGGGCCCACAATGAGCAGTTCTTC.

V gene TRBV19 combines with J gene TRBJ1-4; TRBD1 matches 7 bases. The germline V gene has CDR1 LNHDA and CDR2 SQIVND (reference sequence). The V and J ends lost 6 bases and 2 bases, in that order; junction bases with no gene match: 6. The CDR3 has 15 amino acids. The CDR3 DNA is TGTGCCAGTAGAGACAGGGAATGGACTAATGAAAAACTGTTTTTT. It translates to CASRDREWTNEKLFF. The entire variable domain, with the rest obtained from reference TRBV19 and TRBJ1-4, is as follows: DGGITQSPKYLFRKEGQNVTLSCEQNLNHDAMYWYRQDPGQGLRLIYYSQIVNDFQKGDIAEGYSVSREKKESFPLTVTSAQKNPTAFYLCASRDREWTNEKLFFGSGTQLSVL.

This clone has just a few counts. The CDR3 DNA reads as TGTGCCAGCAGCGTCCAAGTAGCGACTGAAGCTTTCTTT. Amino acids: CASSVQVATEAFF. The V and J genes are TRBV9 and TRBJ1-1; D unresolved. The CDR3 spans 13 residues. Germline assignment: CDR1 SGDLS and CDR2 YYNGEE. V lost 2 bases and J lost 5, with 10 bases in between. Full variable domain (remainder filled in from reference TRBV9 and TRBJ1-1): DSGVTQTPKHLITATGQRVTLRCSPRSGDLSVYWYQQSLDQGLQFLIQYYNGEERAKGNILERFSAQQFPDLHSELNLSSLELGDSALYFCASSVQVATEAFFGQGTRLTVV.

CDR3 protein: CASSPGLGETQYF. As DNA, the CDR3 is TGTGCCAGCAGCCCGGGACTAGGGGAGACCCAGTACTTC. The rearrangement joins TRBV6-4 to TRBJ2-5, with TRBD2 matching over 8 bases. In germline, CDR1 is MRHNA, CDR2 SNTAGT. Losses at the gene ends were 6 bases for V and 5 bases for J; bases not matched to a gene: 5. The length of the CDR3 is 13 residues.

The chain uses TRBV4-2 and TRBJ2-7; D remains unclear. This CDR3 comprises 14 residues. Germline values: CDR1 LGHNA, CDR2 YNFKEQ. Trimming cost V 0 bases and J 3 bases, with 9 bases left between them. The CDR3 DNA is TGTGCCAGCAGCCAAGAGTTAAACAGCTACGAGCAGTACTTC. The encoded protein is CASSQELNSYEQYF.

The chain has TRBV19 and TRBJ1-2, with 7 bases aligning to TRBD1. The germline CDR1 and CDR2 sequences are LNHDA and SQIVND (reference sequence). V dropped 7 bases and J dropped 4; count of bases not matched to a gene: 12. The CDR3 totals 15 residues. As DNA, the CDR3 is TGTGCCAGTAAGAAAGGACCGGGACAGAGCTATGGCTACACCTTC. Translation gives CASKKGPGQSYGYTF. Drawing the rest from reference TRBV19 and TRBJ1-2, the complete variable domain is DGGITQSPKYLFRKEGQNVTLSCEQNLNHDAMYWYRQDPGQGLRLIYYSQIVNDFQKGDIAEGYSVSREKKESFPLTVTSAQKNPTAFYLCASKKGPGQSYGYTFGSGTRLTVV.

The genes are TRBV7-3 and TRBJ1-2; no reliable D call. This CDR3 is 15 amino acids long. Germline values: CDR1 SGHTA, CDR2 FQGTGA. V lost 4 bases and J 4 bases, leaving 16 bases between the germline ends. For the CDR3, the DNA is TGTGCCAGCAGCTCCCGGGCGCAGGAGGTCTATGGCTACACCTTC. Protein product: CASSSRAQEVYGYTF. Looking up the rest from reference TRBV7-3 and TRBJ1-2 gives the full variable domain: GAGVSQTPSNKVTEKGKYVELRCDPISGHTALYWYRQSLGQGPEFLIYFQGTGAADDSGLPNDRFFAVRPEGSVSTLKIQRTERGDSAVYLCASSSRAQEVYGYTFGSGTRLTVV.

This chain uses TRBV28 with TRBJ2-1; a possible D gene is TRBD1 (5 bases). CDR1 and CDR2 from the germline V gene are MDHEN and SYDVKM. There are 11 residues in the CDR3. V shed 6 bases and J shed 14 bases, with 14 bases lying between them. The CDR3 DNA is TGTGCCAGCAGCTCAAGGGGTAGAAAGTTCTTC. Amino acids: CASSSRGRKFF.

The CDR3 spells CSVGRWGEQFF. CDR3 DNA sequence: TGCAGCGTGGGGAGGTGGGGTGAGCAGTTCTTC. The chain recombines TRBV29-1 with TRBJ2-1; a possible D gene is TRBD2 (6 bases). V lost 6 bases and J lost 9, with 12 bases in between. This CDR3 has 11 residues. The germline gives CDR1 SQVTM, CDR2 ANQGSEA.

V gene TRBV19 combines with J gene TRBJ1-2; TRBD1 matches at 8 bases. Germline V CDR1 and CDR2: LNHDA, SQIVND (reference sequence). The CDR3 has 12 residues. V gave up 6 bases and J gave up 6 bases; unmatched junction bases: 3. The CDR3 sequence: CASSDRGDGYTF. DNA for the CDR3: TGTGCCAGTAGCGACAGGGGCGATGGCTACACCTTC. The full variable domain, completed using reference TRBV19 and TRBJ1-2, is DGGITQSPKYLFRKEGQNVTLSCEQNLNHDAMYWYRQDPGQGLRLIYYSQIVNDFQKGDIAEGYSVSREKKESFPLTVTSAQKNPTAFYLCASSDRGDGYTFGSGTRLTVV.

Turning to this clone: The sample carries other DNA sequences with the same CDR3. This chain links TRBV19 with TRBJ2-2, with 7 positions matching TRBD2. CDR3 length: 15 amino acids. V lost 3 bases, J lost 1 base, and 2 bases stayed unmatched. The V gene's germline CDR1 is LNHDA and CDR2 SQIVND (reference sequence). CDR3 coding DNA: TGTGCCAGTAGTATTAGCGGGCAGAACACCGGGGAGCTGTTTTTT. It codes for CASSISGQNTGELFF.

This clone was detected only once. The V call is TRBV5-4, the J call TRBJ2-3; a weak D match, TRBD1 (5 bases). CDR3 length equals 15 residues. Looked up from germline, CDR1 is SGHNT and CDR2 is YYREEE (reference sequence). The V and J ends lost 1 base and 1 base respectively, with 10 bases between them. The CDR3 reads CASSLQQVRTDTQYF. The CDR3 DNA reads TGTGCCAGCAGCTTGCAACAGGTTCGCACAGATACGCAGTATTTT.

This chain's CDR3 is CASRKTGTGSTDTQYF. DNA for the CDR3: TGTGCCAGCAGGAAGACCGGGACAGGGAGCACAGATACGCAGTATTTT. The chain recombines TRBV5-4 with TRBJ2-3; the match to TRBD1 covers 9 bases. The trim removed 5 bases at V and 0 bases at J, leaving 7 bases unmatched. The CDR3 is 16 residues long. The germline gives CDR1 SGHNT, CDR2 YYREEE (reference sequence).

This clone has only a few counts. This sequence joins TRBV18 and TRBJ2-7; no clear D gene. CDR3 size: 14 residues. V was clipped by 0 bases and J by 3 bases, with 9 bases between them. Germline lookup yields CDR1 KGHSH and CDR2 LQKENI. The CDR3 nucleotides are TGTGCCAGCTCACCACCGGGTCAGGTCTACGAGCAGTACTTC. Translating it yields CASSPPGQVYEQYF.

This clone occurred a few times. The rearrangement links TRBV19 to TRBJ1-1; tentatively, D is TRBD1 (6 bases). V was pared by 10 bases and J by 7 bases, with 16 bases between. This CDR3 region has 12 residues. CDR1 and CDR2 (germline): LNHDA, SQIVND (reference sequence). This CDR3 is CAINRTESEAFF. CDR3 DNA sequence: TGTGCCATTAACCGGACAGAGAGTGAAGCTTTCTTT. Looking up the rest from reference TRBV19 and TRBJ1-1 gives the full variable domain: DGGITQSPKYLFRKEGQNVTLSCEQNLNHDAMYWYRQDPGQGLRLIYYSQIVNDFQKGDIAEGYSVSREKKESFPLTVTSAQKNPTAFYLCAINRTESEAFFGQGTRLTVV.

Points on this clone: Other DNA sequences of this sample code for an identical CDR3. The V gene is TRBV20-1, the J gene TRBJ2-7, with D possibly being TRBD1 (5 bases). Germline V lookup: CDR1 DFQATT, CDR2 SNEGSKA (reference sequence). V was shortened by 3 bases and J by 4 bases, with 7 bases between the two germline ends. The CDR3 spans 11 residues. The CDR3, as DNA: TGCAGTGCTAGTTCAGGGTACGAGCAGTACTTC. Protein sequence: CSASSGYEQYF.

The rearrangement uses TRBV30 and TRBJ1-4; D gene uncertain. The CDR3 sequence is 14 residues long. Germline assignment: CDR1 GTSNPN and CDR2 SVGIG (reference sequence). V was cut by 1 base and J by 6 bases, with 12 bases left in between. CDR3 in DNA: TGTGCCTGGAGTGGCGGACTTGTCCATGAAAAACTGTTTTTT. This translates into CAWSGGLVHEKLFF.

This clone was recorded once. The V and J genes are TRBV5-4 and TRBJ2-7, with 9 bases fitting TRBD2. Germline CDR1 SGHNT, CDR2 YYREEE (reference sequence). Trimming at V came to 4 bases and at J to 1 base, leaving 6 bases not matched to a gene. The length of the CDR3 is 15 residues. CDR3 in amino acids: CASSIGTSSSYEQYF. The CDR3 DNA reads TGTGCCAGCAGCATAGGGACTAGCAGTTCCTACGAGCAGTACTTC.

This clone was seen only a few times. The V gene is TRBV2, the J gene TRBJ1-6; D unclear. The CDR3 is 13 residues long. V was clipped by 7 bases and J by 7 bases, with 11 bases between them. In germline, CDR1 is SNHLY, CDR2 FYNNEI. CDR3 in amino acids: CASILEQNSPLHF. DNA of the CDR3: TGTGCCAGCATTCTGGAGCAGAATTCACCCCTCCACTTT.